Following are 17 T cell receptor beta chains from one sample sequenced in a study of shared clonotypes between healthy human individuals. Positively selected for CCR7, the CD45RO-negative cells used as naive CD8 cells excluded terminally differentiated effector memory CD45RA+ cells. Only in-frame clones appear in the TCRdb table, and some are missing; sequencing was by immunoSEQ multiplex PCR. The table records about 580,000 clones, 95% to 98% of them present only once. Sequencing was performed on naive CD8+ T cells sorted from blood. The origin of the receptors is a man younger than 40 in good health.

The CDR3 coding sequence is TGCGCCAGCAGCTTGTGGCAGACGAACACTGAAGCTTTCTTT. It is translated as CASSLWQTNTEAFF. The rearrangement links TRBV5-1 to TRBJ1-1; D gene ambiguous. The CDR3 totals 14 residues. Germline lookup yields CDR1 SGHRS and CDR2 YFSETQ. The ends were cut back, 1 base at V and 1 base at J, with 8 bases in the middle.

The V and J genes are TRBV27 and TRBJ2-1; no clear D gene. The germline V and J ends were trimmed by 7 bases and 10 bases, with 11 bases remaining between them. This CDR3 region has 11 residues. CDR1 MNHEY and CDR2 SMNVEV come from the germline V gene (reference sequence). CDR3 sequence: CASNPYPEQFF. In DNA form, the CDR3 reads TGTGCCAGCAATCCTTACCCCGAGCAGTTCTTC.

The chain recombines TRBV4-3 with TRBJ1-3, with TRBD1 identical over 7 bases. The CDR3 sequence is 18 residues long. The V and J ends lost 0 bases and 3 bases, in that order; junction bases with no gene match: 11. The germline V gene encodes CDR1 LGHNA and CDR2 YSLEER. The CDR3: CASSQDIDQGVYGNTIYF. The CDR3 DNA reads as TGCGCCAGCAGCCAAGACATTGACCAGGGGGTTTATGGAAACACCATATATTTT.

The J gene is TRBJ2-1, the V gene TRBV7-6; 14 positions agree with TRBD2. The CDR3 covers 19 residues. Germline CDR1 and CDR2: SGHVS and FNYEAQ. With 2 bases clipped from V and 9 bases from J, the junction kept 15 bases outside the gene matches. CDR3 sequence reads: CASSLSGLAGVNRKGEQFF. The DNA for the CDR3 is TGTGCCAGCAGCTTATCGGGACTAGCGGGAGTAAATAGGAAGGGTGAGCAGTTCTTC.

This clone was recorded once. V usage is TRBV9 and J usage is TRBJ2-3; 10 nucleotides agree with TRBD2. The germline CDR1 and CDR2 sequences are SGDLS and YYNGEE. The CDR3 spans 17 residues. Germline trimming cut 1 base from V and 0 bases from J; bases unmatched to any gene: 5. The CDR3 is CASSVWASGGSTDTQYF. The CDR3, as DNA: TGTGCCAGCAGCGTATGGGCTAGCGGGGGTAGCACAGATACGCAGTATTTT.

The chain carries TRBV29-1 and TRBJ2-1, with a weak D call TRBD2 (6 bases). V was trimmed by 3 bases and J by 4 bases, leaving 16 bases between them. This CDR3 comprises 15 residues. CDR1 and CDR2 from the germline V gene are SQVTM and ANQGSEA. The CDR3 DNA sequence: TGCAGCGTTGAGTCTTTGTCAGGAGGGTACAATGAGCAGTTCTTC. The encoded protein is CSVESLSGGYNEQFF.

The DNA for the CDR3 is TGTGCCAGCAGTGCAAACAGTAATTTCGTTGCGGACGAGCAGTACTTC. Translating gives CASSANSNFVADEQYF. The chain employs TRBV28 and TRBJ2-7; D remains ambiguous. Between the trimmed V and J ends, which lost 5 bases and 5 bases, there was a span of 22 bases. Germline CDR1 and CDR2: MDHEN and SYDVKM. CDR3 length: 16 amino acids. Full variable domain (remainder filled in from reference TRBV28 and TRBJ2-7): DVKVTQSSRYLVKRTGEKVFLECVQDMDHENMFWYRQDPGLGLRLIYFSYDVKMKEKGDIPEGYSVSREKKERFSLILESASTNQTSMYLCASSANSNFVADEQYFGPGTRLTVT.

The chain uses TRBV29-1 and TRBJ2-2; 8 bases map to TRBD2. Germline assignment: CDR1 SQVTM and CDR2 ANQGSEA. The CDR3 runs 14 residues. The J segment lost 4 bases and the V segment lost 6 bases, leaving 7 bases of the junction unmatched. The CDR3 sequence is CSVESGSGTGELFF. The CDR3 DNA follows: TGCAGCGTGGAAAGCGGGAGTGGCACCGGGGAGCTGTTTTTT.

CDR3 nucleotide sequence: TGTGCCAGCAAGGTCTTAGGCGACAGGTTTGACACAGATACGCAGTATTTT. It is translated as CASKVLGDRFDTDTQYF. The V call is TRBV27, the J call TRBJ2-3; tentative D call: TRBD1 (6 bases). The V gene's germline CDR1 is MNHEY and CDR2 SMNVEV (reference sequence). V was trimmed by 7 bases and J by 2 bases, leaving 22 bases between them. The CDR3 is 17 residues long.

The V and J genes are TRBV6-5 and TRBJ2-7; 8 bases are a match to TRBD1. V was pared by 6 bases and J by 5 bases, with 3 bases of the junction left unmatched. The V gene's germline CDR1 is MNHEY and CDR2 SVGAGI. The CDR3 is made up of 12 amino acids. The CDR3 loop reads CASRTTGDEQYF. In DNA, the CDR3 is TGTGCCAGCAGAACGACAGGGGACGAGCAGTACTTC.

J is TRBJ1-2 and V is TRBV11-2; weak D call: TRBD1 (6 bases). This CDR3 is built from 16 residues. With 5 bases removed from V and 0 bases from J, the gap between germline ends came to 16 bases. CDR1 SGHAT and CDR2 FQNNGV come from the germline V gene. DNA of the CDR3: TGTGCCAGCAGCGTCGGGACATCCCTCTCTAACTATGGCTACACCTTC. Its protein product is CASSVGTSLSNYGYTF.

The chain joins TRBV27 to TRBJ2-3, with 9 bases identical to TRBD2. Germline V gives CDR1 MNHEY, CDR2 SMNVEV (reference sequence). This CDR3 is 17 amino acids long. Losses at the gene ends were 2 bases for V and 4 bases for J; bases not matched to a gene: 10. The chain's CDR3 is CASSLEGLAGAPDTQYF. For the CDR3, the DNA is TGTGCCAGCAGTTTAGAGGGTTTAGCGGGAGCTCCAGATACGCAGTATTTT.

There are a few counts of this clone. V and J are TRBV7-9 and TRBJ1-2, with D possibly matching TRBD1 (5 bases). The CDR3 runs 15 residues. Germline V gene data show CDR1 as SEHNR and CDR2 as FQNEAQ (reference sequence). V was pared by 1 base and J by 6 bases, with 15 bases between. CDR3 DNA sequence: TGTGCCAGCAGCTTAGGGCTCCAGGGAAGGGATGGCTACACCTTC. Translated: CASSLGLQGRDGYTF.

A single count supports this clone. The V gene is TRBV6-5, the J gene TRBJ1-1; D gene ambiguous. V was pared by 6 bases and J by 1 base, with 9 bases between. CDR1 is MNHEY and CDR2 is SVGAGI in the germline V gene. This CDR3 is 13 amino acids long. The CDR3 DNA sequence: TGTGCCAGCAGCCCCGTAGGGAACACTGAAGCTTTCTTT. Protein sequence: CASSPVGNTEAFF.

The chain is built from TRBV29-1 and TRBJ2-7; D possibly matches TRBD1 or TRBD2 (6 bases each). CDR1 is SQVTM and CDR2 is ANQGSEA in the germline V gene. Between the trimmed V and J ends, which lost 6 bases and 6 bases, there was a span of 21 bases. This CDR3 has 14 residues. The CDR3 coding sequence is TGCAGCGTCTACCCGACAGGACTGGGGGGCGAGCAGTACTTC. Translating gives CSVYPTGLGGEQYF.

Concerning this clone: This CDR3 is also generated by other DNA sequences in the sample. The V call is TRBV19, the J call TRBJ2-1; perhaps TRBD2 as D (6 bases). V lost 3 bases and J lost 1, with 10 bases in between. Germline CDR1 and CDR2: LNHDA and SQIVND (reference sequence). CDR3 length equals 15 residues. This CDR3 is CASSIGAGSYNEQFF. The CDR3, as DNA: TGTGCCAGTAGTATCGGGGCGGGGTCCTACAATGAGCAGTTCTTC.

This chain uses TRBV9 with TRBJ2-5; 7 bases agree with TRBD1. CDR3 length: 14 residues. V lost 3 bases and J lost 7; bases outside the gene matches: 9. Germline values: CDR1 SGDLS, CDR2 YYNGEE. Here the CDR3 DNA reads TGTGCCAGCAGCGAGGGACAGAATACCCCGACCCAGTACTTC. This sequence encodes CASSEGQNTPTQYF.